These T cell receptor beta chains were read from a single sample in a study of immune evolution from preneoplasia to lung adenocarcinoma. This table comes from immunoSEQ multiplex PCR, and its TCRdb copy is limited to in-frame clones, with some not included. The profile shows over 14,000 clones, about four fifths of them singletons. The sample was FFPE minimally invasive lung adenocarcinoma tissue. The receptor set was obtained from a person aged 60 to 85 with lung adenocarcinoma. Each CDR3 is given with its conserved first and last residue. D genes are given only for firm matches. Expanded clones get a size class; other rows say once, few or many, or leave the size out.

clone_size | j_call | d_call | v_call | cdr3_aa | cdr3_nt
. | TRBJ1-2 | . | TRBV5-5 | CASSLVYGGRSNYGYTF | TGTGCCAGCAGCTTGGTATACGGCGGCCGATCAAACTATGGCTACACCTTC
. | TRBJ2-7 | . | TRBV6-6 | CASREGTPNNEQYF | TGTGCCAGCAGGGAGGGGACCCCCAACAACGAGCAGTACTTC
. | TRBJ2-7 | . | TRBV6-1 | CASRRGTEQYF | TGTGCCAGCAGGAGAGGTACCGAGCAGTACTTC
. | TRBJ1-2 | TRBD1 | TRBV5-6 | CASSLSDRGYGYTF | TGTGCCAGCAGCTTATCGGACAGGGGCTATGGCTACACCTTC
. | TRBJ2-3 | . | TRBV29-1 | CSTKEGTDTQYF | TGCAGCACCAAAGAGGGCACAGATACGCAGTATTTT
. | TRBJ2-2 | . | TRBV30 | CAWRAGSYTGELFF | TGTGCCTGGAGGGCCGGGAGTTACACCGGGGAGCTGTTTTTT
. | TRBJ2-1 | TRBD2 | TRBV30 | CAWSGGTSNEQFF | TGTGCCTGGAGCGGGGGGACTAGCAATGAGCAGTTCTTC
. | TRBJ1-5 | . | TRBV6-1 | CASSEGTVNQPQHF | TGTGCCAGCAGTGAAGGGACAGTTAATCAGCCCCAGCATTTT
. | TRBJ1-1 | TRBD1 | TRBV7-9 | CASSSGQGARDEAFF | TGTGCCAGCAGCTCAGGACAGGGGGCAAGGGATGAAGCTTTCTTT
. | TRBJ1-1 | TRBD1 | TRBV5-6 | CASSRQGPEAFF | TGTGCCAGCAGCCGACAGGGCCCTGAAGCTTTCTTT
. | TRBJ2-7 | . | TRBV7-2 | CASSLASTNYYEQYF | TGTGCCAGCAGCTTAGCCTCGACCAATTACTACGAGCAGTACTTC
. | TRBJ2-1 | TRBD2 | TRBV29-1 | CSSRPSGRYNEQFF | TGCAGCTCCCGACCTAGCGGGAGATACAATGAGCAGTTCTTC
. | TRBJ1-2 | . | TRBV30 | CAWSNVGRVYGYTF | TGTGCCTGGAGTAATGTTGGCAGGGTTTATGGCTACACCTTC
. | TRBJ1-2 | . | TRBV25-1 | CASSGPTWTNYGYTF | TGTGCCAGCAGTGGCCCCACGTGGACGAACTATGGCTACACCTTC
. | TRBJ1-2 | TRBD1 | TRBV5-1 | CASSRPGQELYGYTF | TGCGCCAGCAGCCGACCGGGACAGGAGCTCTATGGCTACACCTTC
. | TRBJ1-2 | . | TRBV29-1 | CSVAGTNYGYTF | TGCAGCGTTGCAGGTACTAACTATGGCTACACCTTC
once | TRBJ2-3 | TRBD2 | TRBV27 | CASSLHLTSGRGTDTQYF | TGTGCCAGCAGTCTCCATCTGACTAGCGGGAGAGGCACAGATACGCAGTATTTT
. | TRBJ2-7 | . | TRBV18 | CASSPSGGSYEQYF | TGTGCCAGCTCACCGTCAGGAGGAAGCTACGAGCAGTACTTC
few | TRBJ1-2 | . | TRBV6-5 | CASSVQGNYGYTF | TGTGCCAGCAGTGTACAGGGAAACTATGGCTACACCTTC
. | TRBJ2-1 | TRBD2 | TRBV5-4 | CASSLGLAGRVSEQFF | TGTGCCAGCAGCTTGGGACTCGCCGGGAGGGTTAGTGAGCAGTTCTTC
few | TRBJ2-2 | . | TRBV6-5 | CASSFNRPGAGELFF | TGTGCCAGCAGTTTCAACCGCCCGGGGGCCGGGGAGCTGTTTTTT
. | TRBJ2-2 | . | TRBV7-3 | CASSLRHPPGELFF | TGTGCCAGCAGTCTGAGACACCCTCCCGGGGAGCTGTTTTTT
. | TRBJ2-2 | TRBD1 | TRBV5-1 | CASSLVTGGIYTGELFF | TGCGCCAGCAGCTTGGTGACAGGGGGGATATACACCGGGGAGCTGTTTTTT
. | TRBJ2-4 | TRBD2 | TRBV30 | CAWSLKGTSENIQYF | TGTGCCTGGAGTCTAAAGGGGACTAGCGAAAACATTCAGTACTTC
. | TRBJ2-7 | . | TRBV29-1 | CSAKLGEGGSYEQYF | TGCAGCGCCAAACTAGGGGAGGGGGGCTCCTACGAGCAGTACTTC
. | TRBJ1-6 | . | TRBV5-4 | CASSLDGDEDSPLHF | TGTGCCAGCAGCCTCGATGGGGATGAGGATTCACCCCTCCACTTT
. | TRBJ2-7 | TRBD1 | TRBV27 | CASSAPGTGRYEQYF | TGTGCCAGCTCGGCCCCGGGGACAGGGCGTTACGAGCAGTACTTC
few | TRBJ2-1 | TRBD2 | TRBV15 | CATSRDGASGIYNEQFF | TGTGCCACCAGCAGAGATGGTGCTAGCGGGATATACAATGAGCAGTTCTTC
. | TRBJ1-2 | . | TRBV4-3 | CASSQDPAVYGYTF | TGCGCCAGCAGCCAAGATCCGGCAGTTTATGGCTACACCTTC
. | TRBJ2-3 | . | TRBV7-8 | CASRKARSTDTQYF | TGTGCCAGCAGGAAGGCGAGGAGCACAGATACGCAGTATTTT
. | TRBJ2-7 | . | TRBV6-6 | CASSYSSREQYF | TGTGCCAGCAGTTACTCCAGCCGCGAGCAGTACTTC
. | TRBJ1-2 | . | TRBV5-6 | CASSLGFRAYGYTF | TGTGCCAGCAGCTTGGGGTTCAGGGCCTATGGCTACACCTTC
. | TRBJ1-2 | TRBD1 | TRBV7-8 | CASSPRTGVGYGYTF | TGTGCCAGCAGCCCAAGGACAGGGGTGGGCTATGGCTACACCTTC
few | TRBJ2-7 | TRBD1 | TRBV6-1 | CASSPTGFISEQYF | TGTGCCAGCAGTCCGACAGGGTTCATCTCCGAGCAGTACTTC
once | TRBJ2-7 | . | TRBV7-9 | CASSLDGTYEQYF | TGTGCCAGCAGCTTAGACGGGACCTACGAGCAGTACTTC
. | TRBJ2-4 | TRBD1 | TRBV13 | CASSLETGGGDIQYF | TGTGCCAGCAGCCTAGAGACAGGGGGCGGGGACATTCAGTACTTC
. | TRBJ2-7 | TRBD2 | TRBV28 | CASIVAGGSYEQYF | TGTGCCAGCATCGTAGCGGGAGGCTCCTACGAGCAGTACTTC
. | TRBJ1-5 | . | TRBV7-2 | CASSLVPNSNQPQHF | TGTGCCAGCAGCTTAGTCCCCAATTCCAATCAGCCCCAGCATTTT
. | TRBJ1-2 | . | TRBV7-9 | CASSLEMADKEGYTF | TGTGCCAGCAGCTTAGAAATGGCAGATAAAGAAGGCTACACCTTC
. | TRBJ2-3 | . | TRBV6-4 | CASSAGTSTDTQYF | TGTGCCAGCAGTGCCGGGACTAGCACAGATACGCAGTATTTT
. | TRBJ1-5 | . | TRBV28 | CASSLRDTRVRQPQHF | TGTGCCAGCAGTTTACGGGACACGAGGGTCCGTCAGCCCCAGCATTTT
. | TRBJ2-1 | TRBD1 | TRBV30 | CAWSVNTGGEQFF | TGTGCCTGGAGTGTAAATACAGGGGGAGAGCAGTTCTTC
. | TRBJ1-3 | TRBD1 | TRBV9 | CASSVATGGTTGNTIYF | TGTGCCAGCAGCGTAGCAACAGGGGGTACTACTGGAAACACCATATATTTT
. | TRBJ1-2 | . | TRBV4-3 | CASSQDRGRSNYGYTF | TGCGCCAGCAGCCAAGATCGGGGGAGGTCTAACTATGGCTACACCTTC